These 8 T cell receptor beta chains originate from one sample sequenced in a study of spatial heterogeneity in lung cancer. General observations from the study: One measure, the expanded intratumoral alpha and beta TCR count, tracked tumor mutation counts.

TCRdb re-derived calls from the 5' RACE reads in MiXCR, one entry per CDR3 protein. The sample lists over 15,000 distinct CDR3 sequences, around 5% occurring once. Time point in this sample: sample taken at primary tumor resection. These receptors have no identified antigens. This sample comprised lung tumor tissue, obtained at surgery. The origin of the receptors is a female donor with early-stage non-small cell lung cancer.

There are many counts of this clonotype. The library was designed around alpha chains, so this beta chain is a stray read whose abundance carries little weight. The chain carries TRBV7-2 and TRBJ2-3; D remains unclear. The CDR3 runs to 15 residues. V gave up 3 bases and J gave up 8 bases, with 18 bases separating them. Germline-derived CDR1 and CDR2 are SGHTA and FQGNSA. This chain's CDR3 is CASSFFSSGAGTQYF. The CDR3 DNA follows: TGTGCCAGCAGCTTTTTTTCATCGGGCGCAGGTACGCAGTATTTT.

This clonotype is termed medium-sized (0.01 to 0.1%). This beta chain came through as a stray read in a library set up for alpha chains, and its size says little. The V call is TRBV20-1, the J call TRBJ2-1; a weak D match, TRBD2 (6 bases). This CDR3 has 14 amino acids. CDR1 DFQATT and CDR2 SNEGSKA come from the germline V gene (reference sequence). V lost 2 bases and J 6 bases, leaving 14 bases between the germline ends. The CDR3 region is CSARWGGLGNEQFF. The CDR3 coding sequence is TGCAGTGCTAGATGGGGAGGCCTTGGCAATGAGCAGTTCTTC.

There are many counts of this clonotype. This beta chain is off target for a library built for alpha chains, so its abundance means little. The chain joins TRBV29-1 to TRBJ1-3; the D is unclear. V was shortened by 5 bases and J by 0 bases, with 8 bases between the two germline ends. Per germline, CDR1 SQVTM and CDR2 ANQGSEA. CDR3 length: 13 residues. The CDR3 spells CSVLRNSGNTIYF. As DNA, the CDR3 is TGCAGCGTTCTGAGAAACTCTGGAAACACCATATATTTT.

This clonotype was counted ten times or more. Because this beta chain is a stray read in a library intended to capture alpha chains, its abundance should not be given much weight. The chain couples TRBV29-1 to TRBJ2-5; 8 bases fit TRBD1. CDR1 and CDR2 from the germline V gene are SQVTM and ANQGSEA. The CDR3 covers 13 residues. V shed 6 bases, J shed 4 bases, and the junction held 7 bases outside the gene matches. CDR3 coding DNA: TGCAGCGTAATCTCAGGGGGCGCAGAGACCCAGTACTTC. Translating it yields CSVISGGAETQYF.

This clonotype was detected ten times or more. This beta chain is a stray sequence in a library constructed for alpha chains; its clone size is not meaningful. This sequence joins TRBV20-1 and TRBJ2-1; TRBD1 matches 12 bases. V shed 5 bases, J shed 5 bases, and the junction held 4 bases outside the gene matches. This CDR3 spans 14 amino acids. Germline CDR1 DFQATT, CDR2 SNEGSKA (reference sequence). In DNA form, the CDR3 reads TGCAGTGCTGCCGGGACAGGGGGCAACAATGAGCAGTTCTTC. This codes for CSAAGTGGNNEQFF.

There are many counts of this clonotype. As an off-target read in a library built for alpha chains, this beta chain has a frequency of little significance. This chain connects TRBV6-6 to TRBJ2-1; D not certain. The CDR3 contains 12 residues. Germline CDR1 MNHNY, CDR2 SVGAGI (reference sequence). With 2 bases removed from V and 13 bases from J, the gap between germline ends came to 12 bases. CDR3 DNA: TGTGCCAGCAGTTACAGGGAAACTCACCAGTTCTTC. Encoded protein: CASSYRETHQFF.

This clonotype occurred many times. This beta chain is a stray sequence in a library constructed for alpha chains; its clone size is not meaningful. V is TRBV27 and J is TRBJ2-1, with D possibly being TRBD2 (6 bases). The germline gives CDR1 MNHEY, CDR2 SMNVEV (reference sequence). The V end was cut by 5 bases, the J end by 6 bases, with 23 bases between. This CDR3 is built from 17 residues. The CDR3 DNA reads TGTGCCAGCAGTCCCCCCGGATTCCAGCGGGTGAGCAATGAGCAGTTCTTC. Amino acid sequence: CASSPPGFQRVSNEQFF.

This clonotype was recorded many times. Little can be read into the size of this beta chain, an off-target read in a library designed for alpha chains. The chain carries TRBV7-9 and TRBJ2-5, with D perhaps TRBD1 (6 bases). This CDR3 has 13 amino acids. V was shortened by 6 bases and J by 3 bases, with 11 bases between the two germline ends. CDR1 and CDR2 from the germline V gene are SEHNR and FQNEAQ (reference sequence). The CDR3 DNA follows: TGTGCCAGCAGGAACAGGGCTGAAGAGACCCAGTACTTC. It encodes CASRNRAEETQYF.